The table lists the clone carrying this T cell receptor (beta chain) with a few counts. Its antigen is not known. The data originate from a study of blood T cells in healthy people across ages. The V segment lost 7 bases and the J segment 3 bases; nucleotides outside the gene matches: 7. This CDR3 is 15 amino acids long. It was with a sample-barcoded 5' primer and a J-beta primer mix that a second PCR of roughly 7 to 12 cycles was run. TCRdb processed the 5' RACE reads anew with MiXCR; each CDR3 protein has one entry. Of about 780,000 distinct CDR3 sequences in the sample, about half were seen once. Study outcomes and limitations: Per million T cells, TCR beta diversity dropped about linearly as age rose.

The material sequenced was blood. This TCR was recovered from a man older than 75 in good health. V is TRBV12-3 or TRBV12-4 and J is TRBJ2-7; 12 bases align to TRBD2. The CDR3 DNA is TGTGCCAGCACCCTCTCTAGCGGGAGGGACTACGAGCAGTACTTC. Its translation: CASTLSSGRDYEQYF.